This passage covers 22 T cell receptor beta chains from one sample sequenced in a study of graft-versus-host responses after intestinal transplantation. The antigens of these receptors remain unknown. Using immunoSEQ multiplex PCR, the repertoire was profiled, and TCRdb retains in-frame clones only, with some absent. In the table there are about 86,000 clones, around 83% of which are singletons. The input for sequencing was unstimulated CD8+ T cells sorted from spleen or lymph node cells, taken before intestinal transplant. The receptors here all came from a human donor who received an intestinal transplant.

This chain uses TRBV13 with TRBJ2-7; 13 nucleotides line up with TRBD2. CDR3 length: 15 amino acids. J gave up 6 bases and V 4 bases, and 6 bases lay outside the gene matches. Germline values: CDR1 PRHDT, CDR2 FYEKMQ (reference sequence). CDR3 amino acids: CASSYGLAGVSEQYF. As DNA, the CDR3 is TGTGCCAGCAGCTACGGACTAGCGGGAGTTAGCGAGCAGTACTTC.

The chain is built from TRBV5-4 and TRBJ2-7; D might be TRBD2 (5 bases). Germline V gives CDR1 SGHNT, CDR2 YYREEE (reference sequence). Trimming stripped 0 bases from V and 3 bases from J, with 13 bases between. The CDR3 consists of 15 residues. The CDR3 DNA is TGTGCCAGCAGCTTGGGGGAAAGCGGAGTCTACGAGCAGTACTTC. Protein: CASSLGESGVYEQYF.

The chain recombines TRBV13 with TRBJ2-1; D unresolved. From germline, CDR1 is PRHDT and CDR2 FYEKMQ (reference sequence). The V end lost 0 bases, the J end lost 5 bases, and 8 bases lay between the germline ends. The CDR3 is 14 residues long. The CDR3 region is CASSLGGSDNEQFF. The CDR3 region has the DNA TGTGCCAGCAGCTTAGGCGGATCGGACAATGAGCAGTTCTTC.

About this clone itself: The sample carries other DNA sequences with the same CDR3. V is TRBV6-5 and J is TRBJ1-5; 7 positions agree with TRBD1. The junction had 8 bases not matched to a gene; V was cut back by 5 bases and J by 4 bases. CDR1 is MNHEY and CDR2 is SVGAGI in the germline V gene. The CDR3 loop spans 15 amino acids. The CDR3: CASSPTGAGNQPQHF. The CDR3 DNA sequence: TGTGCCAGCAGTCCAACAGGGGCAGGAAATCAGCCCCAGCATTTT.

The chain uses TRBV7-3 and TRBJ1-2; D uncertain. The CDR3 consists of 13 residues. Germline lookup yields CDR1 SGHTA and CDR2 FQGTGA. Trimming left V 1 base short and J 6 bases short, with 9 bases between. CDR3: CASSLSAADGYTF. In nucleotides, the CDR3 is TGTGCCAGCAGCTTAAGCGCGGCAGATGGCTACACCTTC.

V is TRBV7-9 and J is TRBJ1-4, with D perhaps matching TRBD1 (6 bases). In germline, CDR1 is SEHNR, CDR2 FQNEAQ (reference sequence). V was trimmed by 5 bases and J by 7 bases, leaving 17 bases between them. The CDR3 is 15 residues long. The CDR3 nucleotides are TGTGCCAGCAGCCCCCCGGACAGCGCCTCTGAAAAACTGTTTTTT. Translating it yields CASSPPDSASEKLFF.

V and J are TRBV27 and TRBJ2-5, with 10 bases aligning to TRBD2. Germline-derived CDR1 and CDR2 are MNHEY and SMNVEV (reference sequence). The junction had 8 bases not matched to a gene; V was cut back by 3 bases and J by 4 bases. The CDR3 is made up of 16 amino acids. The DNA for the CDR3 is TGTGCCAGCAGTTTGACCTTAGCGGGAGGAACAGAGACCCAGTACTTC. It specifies CASSLTLAGGTETQYF.

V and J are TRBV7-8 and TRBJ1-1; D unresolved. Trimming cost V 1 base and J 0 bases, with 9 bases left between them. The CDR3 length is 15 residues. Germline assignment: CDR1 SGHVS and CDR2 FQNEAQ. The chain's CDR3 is CASSLVRGMNTEAFF. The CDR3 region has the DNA TGTGCCAGCAGCTTAGTCCGGGGAATGAACACTGAAGCTTTCTTT.

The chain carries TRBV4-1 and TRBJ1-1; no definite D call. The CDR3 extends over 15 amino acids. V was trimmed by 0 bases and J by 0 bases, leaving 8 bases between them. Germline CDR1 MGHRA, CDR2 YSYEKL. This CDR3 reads CASSQDPRMNTEAFF. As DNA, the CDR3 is TGCGCCAGCAGCCAAGATCCACGGATGAACACTGAAGCTTTCTTT.

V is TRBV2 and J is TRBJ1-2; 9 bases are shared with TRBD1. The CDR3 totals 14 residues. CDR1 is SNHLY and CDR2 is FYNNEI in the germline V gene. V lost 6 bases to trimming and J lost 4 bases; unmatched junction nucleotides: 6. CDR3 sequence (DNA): TGTGCCAGCAGGGAGGACAGGGGAGCCTATGGCTACACCTTC. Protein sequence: CASREDRGAYGYTF. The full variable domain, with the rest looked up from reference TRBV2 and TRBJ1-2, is EPEVTQTPSHQVTQMGQEVILRCVPISNHLYFYWYRQILGQKVEFLVSFYNNEISEKSEIFDDQFSVERPDGSNFTLKIRSTKLEDSAMYFCASREDRGAYGYTFGSGTRLTVV.

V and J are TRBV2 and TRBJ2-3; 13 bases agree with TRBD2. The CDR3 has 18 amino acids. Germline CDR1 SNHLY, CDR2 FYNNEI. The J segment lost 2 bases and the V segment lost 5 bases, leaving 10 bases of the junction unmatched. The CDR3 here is CASSLNWGLAGPTDTQYF. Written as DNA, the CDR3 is TGTGCCAGCAGTCTTAATTGGGGACTAGCGGGGCCCACAGATACGCAGTATTTT.

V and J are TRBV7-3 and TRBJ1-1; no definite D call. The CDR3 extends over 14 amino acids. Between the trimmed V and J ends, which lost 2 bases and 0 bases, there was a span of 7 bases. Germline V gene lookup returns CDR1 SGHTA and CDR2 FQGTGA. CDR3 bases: TGTGCCAGCAGCTTAGTGGATTTGAACACTGAAGCTTTCTTT. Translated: CASSLVDLNTEAFF.

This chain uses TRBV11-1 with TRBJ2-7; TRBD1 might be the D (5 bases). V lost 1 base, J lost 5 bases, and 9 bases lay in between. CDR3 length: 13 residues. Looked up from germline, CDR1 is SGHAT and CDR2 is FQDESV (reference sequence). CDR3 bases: TGTGCCAGCAGCTTAGGCAGGGCCCACGAGCAGTACTTC. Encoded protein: CASSLGRAHEQYF.

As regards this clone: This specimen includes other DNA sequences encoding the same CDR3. CDR3 DNA sequence: TGTGCCAGCAGCCAAGATCAGGGATCTGGGGCCAACGTCCTGACTTTC. Translated, it gives CASSQDQGSGANVLTF. The chain uses TRBV4-2 and TRBJ2-6, with D possibly TRBD1 on 5 matching bases. V lost 0 bases, J lost 1 base, and 7 bases lay in between. The CDR3 contains 16 residues. Germline V gives CDR1 LGHNA, CDR2 YNFKEQ.

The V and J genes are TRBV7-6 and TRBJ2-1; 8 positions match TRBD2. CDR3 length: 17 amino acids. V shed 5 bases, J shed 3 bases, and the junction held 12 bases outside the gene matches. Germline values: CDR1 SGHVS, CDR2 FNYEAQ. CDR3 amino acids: CASSHEVYAGGYNEQFF. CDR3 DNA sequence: TGTGCCAGCAGCCACGAAGTATACGCGGGGGGCTACAATGAGCAGTTCTTC. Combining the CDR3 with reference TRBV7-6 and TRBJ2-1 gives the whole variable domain GAGVSQSPRYKVTKRGQDVALRCDPISGHVSLYWYRQALGQGPEFLTYFNYEAQQDKSGLPNDRFSAERPEGSISTLTIQRTEQRDSAMYRCASSHEVYAGGYNEQFFGPGTRLTVL.

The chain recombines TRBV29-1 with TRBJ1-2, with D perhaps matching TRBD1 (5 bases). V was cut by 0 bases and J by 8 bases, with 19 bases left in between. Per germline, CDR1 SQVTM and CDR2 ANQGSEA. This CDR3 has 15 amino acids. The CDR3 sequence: CSVEDLLGEGSGYTF. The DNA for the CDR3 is TGCAGCGTTGAAGATCTTCTAGGGGAAGGAAGCGGCTACACCTTC.

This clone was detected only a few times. In nucleotides, the CDR3 is TGTGCCAGTAGTATAGTCGGTAATACAGATACGCAGTATTTT. Its protein is CASSIVGNTDTQYF. This chain uses TRBV19 with TRBJ2-3; no clear D. Trimming removed 1 base from V and 3 bases from J, with 8 bases in between. CDR3 length: 14 residues. From germline, CDR1 is LNHDA and CDR2 SQIVND (reference sequence).

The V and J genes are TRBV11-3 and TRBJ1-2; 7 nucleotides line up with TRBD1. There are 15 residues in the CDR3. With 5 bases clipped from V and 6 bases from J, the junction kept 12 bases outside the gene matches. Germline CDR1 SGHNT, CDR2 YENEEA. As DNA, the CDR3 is TGTGCCAGCAGCGGCAGGGACAGATACGCCGATGGCTACACCTTC. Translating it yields CASSGRDRYADGYTF. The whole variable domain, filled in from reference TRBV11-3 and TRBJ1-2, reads EAGVVQSPRYKIIEKKQPVAFWCNPISGHNTLYWYLQNLGQGPELLIRYENEEAVDDSQLPKDRFSAERLKGVDSTLKIQPAELGDSAVYLCASSGRDRYADGYTFGSGTRLTVV.

This chain's CDR3 is CASSPGSPRDGEQYF. CDR3 bases: TGTGCCAGCAGCCCAGGGTCTCCCAGAGACGGCGAGCAGTACTTC. V and J are TRBV9 and TRBJ2-7, with D possibly TRBD1 on 5 matching bases. V dropped 4 bases and J dropped 6 bases, with 20 bases sitting between them. The CDR3 extends over 15 amino acids. CDR1 SGDLS and CDR2 YYNGEE come from the germline V gene.

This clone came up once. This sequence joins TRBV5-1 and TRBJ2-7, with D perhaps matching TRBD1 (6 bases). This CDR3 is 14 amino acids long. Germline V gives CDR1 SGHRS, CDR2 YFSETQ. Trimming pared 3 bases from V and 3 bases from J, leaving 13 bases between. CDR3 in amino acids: CASSSRDIYYEQYF. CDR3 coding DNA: TGCGCCAGCAGCTCTCGGGACATTTACTACGAGCAGTACTTC.

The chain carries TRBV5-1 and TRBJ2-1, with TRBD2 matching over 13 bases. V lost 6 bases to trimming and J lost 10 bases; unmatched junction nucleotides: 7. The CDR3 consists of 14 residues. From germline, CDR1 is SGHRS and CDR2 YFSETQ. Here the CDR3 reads CASTGLAGVSEQFF. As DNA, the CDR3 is TGCGCCAGCACCGGACTAGCGGGGGTCAGCGAGCAGTTCTTC.

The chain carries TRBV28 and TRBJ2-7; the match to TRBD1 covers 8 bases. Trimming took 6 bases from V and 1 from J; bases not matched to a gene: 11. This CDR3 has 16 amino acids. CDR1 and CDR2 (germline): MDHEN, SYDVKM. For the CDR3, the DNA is TGTGCCAGCAGCCCTGGGGACCGGACAGGGTCCTACGAGCAGTACTTC. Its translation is CASSPGDRTGSYEQYF.